The subject of this entry is one T cell receptor beta chain. Its antigen is currently unknown. The V gene's germline CDR1 is LNHNV and CDR2 YYDKDF (reference sequence). CDR3 length: 13 residues. Trimming pared 3 bases from V and 3 bases from J, leaving 6 bases between. These data belong to a study of CD8+ T cells in alopecia areata. Study overall: Treatment of the treated patients consisted of oral tofacitinib, 5 to 10 mg twice daily. The study gave tofacitinib for 6 to 18 months, then 6 months off drug. Study outcomes and limitations: The study found tofacitinib significantly decreased scalp clonality and expanded CD8+ clones among the top 100.

RNA extraction and reverse transcription yielded cDNA as sequencing template. TCRdb keeps only in-frame clones here, not all; method: immunoSEQ multiplex PCR. Among roughly 200,000 clones listed, 53% were seen once. Noted treatment: oral pan-JAK inhibitor, 5-10 mg twice daily. T lymphocytes (CD4+ and CD8+) were sorted from PBMCs. The specimen comprised CD8+ T cells sorted from blood, sampled at week 24, from a patient treated with tofacitinib. The clonotype originates from a human donor with alopecia areata. The chain uses TRBV15 and TRBJ1-5; D remains ambiguous. The DNA for the CDR3 is TGTGCCACCAGCAGCACCGTCAATCAGCCCCAGCATTTT. This codes for CATSSTVNQPQHF.